Listed here are 17 T cell receptor beta chains from one sample, sequenced in a study of shared clonotypes between healthy human individuals. The data were produced by immunoSEQ multiplex PCR, yet TCRdb's version contains in-frame clones alone and is incomplete. The table records about 1.9 million clones, 85% to 95% of them present only once. CD45RO-negative CD8 cells positively selected for CCR7 made up the naive population, which excluded terminally differentiated effector memory CD45RA+ cells. The specimen sequenced was naive CD8+ T cells from PBMCs. The receptors here all came from a man aged 18 to 30 in good health. Some clones in this sample may be carry-over from other donors' samples.

The CDR3 loop is CASTPPRDYGYTF. The CDR3 bases are TGTGCCAGCACCCCCCCGCGGGACTATGGCTACACCTTC. The rearrangement uses TRBV28 and TRBJ1-2; D uncertain. Germline CDR1 and CDR2: MDHEN and SYDVKM. This CDR3 contains 13 residues. V was clipped by 7 bases and J by 3 bases, with 12 bases between them.

The rearrangement uses TRBV28 and TRBJ1-5, with 7 bases identical to TRBD1. Losses at the gene ends were 6 bases for V and 7 bases for J; bases not matched to a gene: 6. The CDR3 covers 13 residues. Germline V gene lookup returns CDR1 MDHEN and CDR2 SYDVKM. CDR3 bases: TGTGCCAGCAGCGCCAGGGGGTTGCAGCCCCAGCATTTT. Protein sequence: CASSARGLQPQHF.

The gene calls are TRBV9 and TRBJ2-5, with D maybe TRBD1 (6 bases). Trimming shortened V by 3 bases and J by 5 bases, and 14 bases separated the two germline ends. Germline V CDR1 and CDR2: SGDLS, YYNGEE. This CDR3 comprises 14 residues. The CDR3 nucleotides are TGTGCCAGCAGCGGTCCGACAGGCAGGGAGACCCAGTACTTC. As protein: CASSGPTGRETQYF.

J is TRBJ2-1 and V is TRBV7-2; 9 nucleotides agree with TRBD2. CDR3 length: 19 residues. V lost 5 bases to trimming and J lost 0 bases; unmatched junction nucleotides: 14. Looked up from germline, CDR1 is SGHTA and CDR2 is FQGNSA. In nucleotides, the CDR3 is TGTGCCAGCAGCCATGAGGGACTAGCCCCGTGGAGCTCCTACAATGAGCAGTTCTTC. Its translation is CASSHEGLAPWSSYNEQFF.

V and J are TRBV11-1 and TRBJ2-3; no clear D gene. The CDR3 covers 12 residues. Germline V gives CDR1 SGHAT, CDR2 FQDESV (reference sequence). V was pared by 3 bases and J by 6 bases, with 7 bases between. The chain's CDR3 is CASSFSEDTQYF. For the CDR3, the DNA is TGTGCCAGCAGCTTCTCGGAGGATACGCAGTATTTT.

About this clone itself: This specimen includes other DNA sequences encoding the same CDR3. The genes are TRBV27 and TRBJ1-1, with TRBD1 identical over 7 bases. Germline CDR1 and CDR2: MNHEY and SMNVEV (reference sequence). The CDR3 sequence is 14 residues long. V was pared by 7 bases and J by 1 base, with 6 bases of the junction left unmatched. The CDR3 protein is CASTPTGANTEAFF. Here the CDR3 DNA reads TGTGCCAGCACTCCAACAGGGGCGAACACTGAAGCTTTCTTT.

The chain carries TRBV7-8 and TRBJ2-1; TRBD2 aligns across 14 bases. The CDR3 runs 18 residues. After removal of 5 bases from V and 6 bases from J, the junction contained 12 bases not matched to a gene. Germline values: CDR1 SGHVS, CDR2 FQNEAQ. CDR3 amino acids: CASSTRLAGGPSGNEQFF. The CDR3 coding sequence is TGTGCCAGCAGCACCAGACTAGCGGGAGGGCCGTCGGGCAATGAGCAGTTCTTC.

The chain uses TRBV9 and TRBJ1-2; maybe TRBD1 (6 bases). Germline loops: CDR1 SGDLS, CDR2 YYNGEE. The V gene lost 0 bases and the J gene lost 7 bases, with 13 bases spanning the gap. The CDR3 sequence is 14 residues long. The CDR3 reads CASSVGNRAGGYTF. CDR3 in DNA: TGTGCCAGCAGCGTAGGAAACAGGGCAGGTGGCTACACCTTC.

The rearrangement links TRBV4-2 to TRBJ1-2, with TRBD1 as a possible D gene (6 bases). Germline lookup yields CDR1 LGHNA and CDR2 YNFKEQ. This CDR3 has 16 residues. V was trimmed by 0 bases and J by 4 bases, leaving 15 bases between them. The CDR3 protein is CASSQDRVSGAYGYTF. CDR3 nucleotides: TGTGCCAGCAGCCAAGATCGAGTGTCGGGGGCCTATGGCTACACCTTC.

The genes are TRBV7-9 and TRBJ2-2; 10 bases agree with TRBD2. Germline trimming cut 1 base from V and 6 bases from J; bases unmatched to any gene: 11. The CDR3 runs 18 residues. Germline-derived CDR1 and CDR2 are SEHNR and FQNEAQ (reference sequence). CDR3 sequence reads: CASSLVVRTSGTAGELFF. DNA for the CDR3: TGTGCCAGCAGCTTAGTAGTCCGGACTAGCGGAACTGCCGGGGAGCTGTTTTTT. The whole variable domain, filled in from reference TRBV7-9 and TRBJ2-2, reads DTGVSQNPRHKITKRGQNVTFRCDPISEHNRLYWYRQTLGQGPEFLTYFQNEAQLEKSRLLSDRFSAERPKGSFSTLEIQRTEQGDSAMYLCASSLVVRTSGTAGELFFGEGSRLTVL.

The V and J genes are TRBV28 and TRBJ2-2, with no clear D. Trimming removed 5 bases at V and 1 base at J, with 11 bases between. Germline V lookup: CDR1 MDHEN, CDR2 SYDVKM. The CDR3 spans 15 residues. CDR3 sequence: CASSPLDLNTGELFF. CDR3 DNA: TGTGCCAGCAGTCCCCTCGACCTGAACACCGGGGAGCTGTTTTTT.

V is TRBV7-9 and J is TRBJ2-7; D not resolved. This CDR3 region has 15 residues. Germline CDR1 is SEHNR and CDR2 is FQNEAQ (reference sequence). Trimming stripped 4 bases from V and 3 bases from J, with 16 bases between. The CDR3 protein is CASSSMGPRRYEQYF. CDR3 in DNA: TGTGCCAGCAGCTCGATGGGCCCGCGACGCTACGAGCAGTACTTC. Using reference TRBV7-9 and TRBJ2-7 for the parts outside the CDR3, the full variable domain is DTGVSQNPRHKITKRGQNVTFRCDPISEHNRLYWYRQTLGQGPEFLTYFQNEAQLEKSRLLSDRFSAERPKGSFSTLEIQRTEQGDSAMYLCASSSMGPRRYEQYFGPGTRLTVT.

V gene TRBV28 combines with J gene TRBJ1-2; a weak D match, TRBD1 (5 bases). The CDR3 is made up of 14 amino acids. Trimming took 5 bases from V and 7 from J, leaving 17 bases between them. Germline V lookup: CDR1 MDHEN, CDR2 SYDVKM. The CDR3 sequence: CASSLGGGRAGYTF. Here the CDR3 DNA reads TGTGCCAGCAGTCTAGGTGGGGGACGTGCTGGCTACACCTTC.

A few counts support this clone. The chain carries TRBV28 and TRBJ1-1; 7 bases line up with TRBD1. CDR1 is MDHEN, CDR2 SYDVKM, per germline. The CDR3 runs to 14 residues. V shed 6 bases, J shed 7 bases, and the junction held 11 bases outside the gene matches. CDR3 sequence reads: CASSPTQGKGEAFF. CDR3 sequence (DNA): TGTGCCAGCAGCCCTACACAGGGGAAGGGTGAAGCTTTCTTT.

The chain recombines TRBV7-9 with TRBJ2-3, with TRBD2 identical over 7 bases. Unmatched junction bases numbered 11, after V lost 4 bases and J lost 4 bases. There are 16 residues in the CDR3. CDR1 SEHNR and CDR2 FQNEAQ come from the germline V gene (reference sequence). The chain's CDR3 is CASSSPTSPGPDTQYF. For the CDR3, the DNA is TGTGCCAGCAGCTCCCCGACTAGCCCCGGCCCAGATACGCAGTATTTT.

The J gene is TRBJ2-3, the V gene TRBV11-2; 7 bases line up with TRBD2. The CDR3 covers 18 residues. J lost 2 bases, V lost 3 bases, and 14 bases had no gene match. Germline V gene data show CDR1 as SGHAT and CDR2 as FQNNGV. The chain's CDR3 is CASSFPRASGRVTDTQYF. The DNA of the CDR3 is TGTGCCAGCAGCTTTCCCCGGGCTAGCGGACGTGTCACAGATACGCAGTATTTT.

V usage is TRBV28 and J usage is TRBJ1-5, with 11 bases aligning to TRBD1. Germline V gene lookup returns CDR1 MDHEN and CDR2 SYDVKM. V shed 5 bases, J shed 6 bases, and the junction held 6 bases outside the gene matches. The CDR3 loop spans 15 amino acids. The CDR3 DNA is TGTGCCAGCAGTCCCCGGGACAGGGGGGTTCAGCCCCAGCATTTT. This gives the protein CASSPRDRGVQPQHF.